This T cell receptor (beta chain) comes out of a study of T cells in Graves' hyperthyroidism and ophthalmopathy. The wider study: At the time of initial diagnosis and before any treatment, peripheral blood was collected.

Trimming removed 1 base at V and 6 bases at J, with 3 bases between. Looked up from germline, CDR1 is MDHEN and CDR2 is SYDVKM. CDR3 length equals 11 residues. Patients aged 18 to 65 had newly diagnosed hyperthyroidism of under 2 months' duration. Not enrolled were patients with uncontrolled infection, other autoimmune disease, pregnancy or lactation. Clinical symptoms, serum thyroxine and TRAb, thyroid ultrasound and orbital computed tomography together formed the diagnostic basis. RNA transcripts were the template for amplifying TCR beta CDR3 regions. HTBI primers were employed in a first-round RT-PCR of the TCR CDR3. TCRdb ran MiXCR on the multiplex PCR reads and lists one entry per CDR3 protein. Of around 200,000 distinct CDR3 sequences listed, over 15% are singletons.

J is TRBJ2-5 and V is TRBV28; D is undetermined. The clonotype comes from a woman aged 45 to 65 with Graves' hyperthyroidism. The sample consisted of blood. The CDR3 loop reads CASSLLQTQYF. The CDR3 DNA is TGTGCCAGCAGTTTATTACAGACCCAGTACTTC. Complete variable domain (other parts from reference TRBV28 and TRBJ2-5): DVKVTQSSRYLVKRTGEKVFLECVQDMDHENMFWYRQDPGLGLRLIYFSYDVKMKEKGDIPEGYSVSREKKERFSLILESASTNQTSMYLCASSLLQTQYFGPGTRLLVL.